This TCR beta chain was sequenced in a study of cytomegalovirus exposure and HLA in healthy donors. PCR primers comprised 60 Vbeta and 13 Jbeta primers. TCRdb's table, derived via immunoSEQ multiplex PCR, lists solely in-frame clones and lacks some. The sample contains 300,000 or so clones, just under 85% of which appear only once. The germline gives CDR1 SNHLY, CDR2 FYNNEI. The CDR3 covers 17 residues. V dropped 2 bases and J dropped 7; count of bases not matched to a gene: 14. Sequencing used PBMCs. This receptor was obtained from a middle-aged woman in good health and CMV-seropositive. The chain has TRBV2 and TRBJ2-1; 7 bases align to TRBD2. Here the CDR3 DNA reads TGTGCCAGCAGTGAAAGGGCGGTTAGCTGGGGGGGGAATGAGCAGTTCTTC. The encoded protein is CASSERAVSWGGNEQFF. The entire variable domain, with the rest obtained from reference TRBV2 and TRBJ2-1, is as follows: EPEVTQTPSHQVTQMGQEVILRCVPISNHLYFYWYRQILGQKVEFLVSFYNNEISEKSEIFDDQFSVERPDGSNFTLKIRSTKLEDSAMYFCASSERAVSWGGNEQFFGPGTRLTVL.